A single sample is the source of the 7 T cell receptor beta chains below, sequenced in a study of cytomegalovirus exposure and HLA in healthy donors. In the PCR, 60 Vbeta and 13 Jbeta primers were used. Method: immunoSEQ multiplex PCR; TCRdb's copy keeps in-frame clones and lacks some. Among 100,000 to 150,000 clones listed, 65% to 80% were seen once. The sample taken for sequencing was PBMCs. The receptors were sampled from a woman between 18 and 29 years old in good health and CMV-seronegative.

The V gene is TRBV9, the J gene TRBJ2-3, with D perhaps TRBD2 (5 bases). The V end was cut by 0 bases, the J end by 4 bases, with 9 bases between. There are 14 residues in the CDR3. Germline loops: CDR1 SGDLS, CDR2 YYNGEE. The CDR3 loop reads CASSVEWGADTQYF. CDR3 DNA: TGTGCCAGCAGCGTAGAGTGGGGAGCAGATACGCAGTATTTT.

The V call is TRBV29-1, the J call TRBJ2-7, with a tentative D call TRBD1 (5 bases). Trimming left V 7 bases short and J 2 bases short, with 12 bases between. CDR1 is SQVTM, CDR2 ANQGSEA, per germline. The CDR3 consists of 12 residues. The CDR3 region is CSGGLGTYEQYF. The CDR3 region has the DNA TGCAGCGGGGGCCTAGGTACCTACGAGCAGTACTTC.

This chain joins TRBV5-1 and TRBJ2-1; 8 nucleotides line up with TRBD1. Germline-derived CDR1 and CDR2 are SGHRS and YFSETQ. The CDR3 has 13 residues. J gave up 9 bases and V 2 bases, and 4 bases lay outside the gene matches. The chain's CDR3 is CASSFGQGGEQFF. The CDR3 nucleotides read TGCGCCAGCAGCTTCGGACAGGGCGGTGAGCAGTTCTTC.

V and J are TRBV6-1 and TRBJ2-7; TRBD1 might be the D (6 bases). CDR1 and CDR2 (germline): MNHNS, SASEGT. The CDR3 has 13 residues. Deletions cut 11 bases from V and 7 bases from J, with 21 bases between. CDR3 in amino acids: CAGGRGRLVEQYF. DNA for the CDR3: TGTGCCGGGGGCAGGGGCCGATTGGTAGAGCAGTACTTC.

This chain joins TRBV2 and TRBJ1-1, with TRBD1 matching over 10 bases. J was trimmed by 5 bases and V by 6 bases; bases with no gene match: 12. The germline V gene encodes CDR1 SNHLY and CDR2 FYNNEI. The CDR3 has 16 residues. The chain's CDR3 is CASRSPGTGVETEAFF. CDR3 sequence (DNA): TGTGCCAGCAGAAGTCCCGGGACAGGGGTGGAAACTGAAGCTTTCTTT.

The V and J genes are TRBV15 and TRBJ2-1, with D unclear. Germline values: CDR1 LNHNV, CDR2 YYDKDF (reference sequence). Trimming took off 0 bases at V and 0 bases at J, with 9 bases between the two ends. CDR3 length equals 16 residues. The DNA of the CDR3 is TGTGCCACCAGCAGAGATAAAGAGAGCTCCTACAATGAGCAGTTCTTC. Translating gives CATSRDKESSYNEQFF.

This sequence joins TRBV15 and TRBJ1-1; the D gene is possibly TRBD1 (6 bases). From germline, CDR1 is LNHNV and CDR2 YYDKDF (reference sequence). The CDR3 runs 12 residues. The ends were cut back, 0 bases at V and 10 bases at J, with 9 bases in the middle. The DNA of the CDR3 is TGTGCCACCAGCAGAGATCGGACAGCAGCTTTCTTT. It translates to CATSRDRTAAFF.